The T cell receptor (beta chain) under discussion was sequenced for a study of T cells in Graves' hyperthyroidism and ophthalmopathy. This clonotype was detected ten times or more. Cells are PBMCs isolated from roughly 9.3 ml of fresh blood. RNA transcripts yielded amplified TCR beta CDR3 regions. The HTBI primer set drove a first-round RT-PCR of the TCR CDR3. Each CDR3 protein gets one entry after TCRdb re-called the multiplex PCR reads with MiXCR. Among hundreds of thousands of distinct CDR3 sequences listed, over 35% were seen once. Source material: blood. The origin of this receptor is a man in his late teens or twenties with Graves' hyperthyroidism.

CDR3 loop: CAINSHKLFETQYF. CDR3 DNA sequence: TGTGCCATCAATAGCCACAAACTCTTTGAGACCCAGTACTTC. V is TRBV10-3 and J is TRBJ2-5; no reliable D call. The CDR3 is 14 amino acids. The germline gives CDR1 ENHRY, CDR2 SYGVKD. Trimming left V 7 bases short and J 5 bases short, with 17 bases between.